This note documents a single T cell receptor beta chain sequence. Per the study methods: Amplification of reference gene primers was used by the study to estimate nucleated cell counts. Method: immunoSEQ multiplex PCR; TCRdb's copy keeps in-frame clones and lacks some. Clone size and V and J calls were adopted from that table, with D and trimming inferred from the DNA. The data contain about 94,000 clones, about nine tenths of them singletons. These data belong to a study of blood T cell repertoires in COVID-19. Overall study: From the United States, Italy and Spain came samples of acute and convalescent COVID-19. PBMCs, B-cell-depleted T cells, or T cells provided the cDNA or gDNA that made up the material.

The CDR3 has 15 residues. V gave up 4 bases and J gave up 7 bases; unmatched junction bases: 9. CDR1 and CDR2 from the germline V gene are SGHTS and YDEGEE. This TCR came from a woman aged 80 or over with acute or convalescent COVID-19. Material: peripheral blood. The chain has TRBV5-8 and TRBJ1-5; 9 bases align to TRBD1. CDR3 coding DNA: TGTGCCAGCAGCGGCGGGACAGGGAAAGCCCAGCCCCAGCATTTT. It specifies CASSGGTGKAQPQHF.